The 11 T cell receptor beta chains below all came from one sample that was sequenced in a study of blood T cell repertoires in COVID-19. Assay used: immunoSEQ multiplex PCR; TCRdb lists only in-frame clones, some missing. The sample holds about 72,000 clones, less than 90% seen once. Sequencing was performed on peripheral blood. Every receptor here comes from a woman of 80 years or more with acute or convalescent COVID-19.

This clone was recorded once. The chain uses TRBV10-3 and TRBJ1-5; D unresolved. The CDR3 is 14 amino acids. CDR1 and CDR2 from the germline V gene are ENHRY and SYGVKD. V lost 0 bases to trimming and J lost 4 bases, with 7 bases between them. The CDR3 spells CAISESAANQPQHF. The CDR3 DNA is TGTGCCATCAGTGAGTCAGCGGCTAATCAGCCCCAGCATTTT.

The chain links TRBV7-9 to TRBJ2-1, with D possibly being TRBD2 (6 bases). The V and J ends lost 5 bases and 6 bases respectively, with 17 bases between them. The CDR3 sequence is 15 residues long. Germline CDR1 and CDR2: SEHNR and FQNEAQ (reference sequence). The CDR3 sequence: CASSQTSGALNEQFF. In DNA form, the CDR3 reads TGTGCCAGCAGCCAGACTAGTGGGGCCCTCAATGAGCAGTTCTTC.

The chain links TRBV12-3 or TRBV12-4 to TRBJ2-1; D is possibly TRBD1 (6 bases). The V end lost 5 bases, the J end lost 9 bases, and 8 bases lay between the germline ends. This CDR3 is built from 11 residues. The CDR3 DNA is TGTGCCAGCAGTCCCAGGGGTGAGCAGTTCTTC. It encodes CASSPRGEQFF.

The chain carries TRBV20-1 and TRBJ1-3, with 7 positions matching TRBD1. V lost 3 bases to trimming and J lost 3 bases; unmatched junction nucleotides: 2. Germline CDR1 is DFQATT and CDR2 is SNEGSKA (reference sequence). This CDR3 comprises 13 residues. The CDR3 sequence: CSASGTVGNTIYF. CDR3 in DNA: TGCAGTGCTAGTGGGACAGTTGGAAACACCATATATTTT.

The chain combines TRBV7-9 with TRBJ2-3; D gene uncertain. V was cut by 1 base and J by 2 bases, with 7 bases left in between. The CDR3 is 14 amino acids. In germline, CDR1 is SEHNR, CDR2 FQNEAQ (reference sequence). The CDR3 here is CASSLGSFTDTQYF. The CDR3 region has the DNA TGTGCCAGCAGCTTAGGCAGTTTCACAGATACGCAGTATTTT.

The J gene is TRBJ1-1, the V gene TRBV10-3, with TRBD1 matching 7 bases. The germline CDR1 and CDR2 sequences are ENHRY and SYGVKD. The CDR3 runs 11 residues. Trimming cost V 5 bases and J 11 bases; bases outside gene matches: 5. CDR3 bases: TGTGCCATCAGTAAGGACAGGAGGGCTTTCTTT. Translating gives CAISKDRRAFF.

The chain employs TRBV7-9 and TRBJ2-1; 7 bases are a match to TRBD1. V was clipped by 5 bases and J by 7 bases; unmatched bases: 8. CDR1 is SEHNR and CDR2 is FQNEAQ in the germline V gene (reference sequence). This CDR3 is 14 amino acids long. The CDR3 sequence is CASSPHRGRNEQFF. The CDR3 region has the DNA TGTGCCAGCAGCCCTCACAGGGGCCGGAATGAGCAGTTCTTC. The complete variable domain, with remaining parts taken from reference TRBV7-9 and TRBJ2-1, reads DTGVSQNPRHKITKRGQNVTFRCDPISEHNRLYWYRQTLGQGPEFLTYFQNEAQLEKSRLLSDRFSAERPKGSFSTLEIQRTEQGDSAMYLCASSPHRGRNEQFFGPGTRLTVL.

In DNA form, the CDR3 reads TGTGCCAGCAGCCCCCGCGCGGGAGGGAGCACAGATACGCAGTATTTT. It translates to CASSPRAGGSTDTQYF. The V call is TRBV4-2, the J call TRBJ2-3, with TRBD2 matching 9 bases. CDR1 is LGHNA, CDR2 YNFKEQ, per germline. V trimming: 4 bases; J trimming: 0 bases; junction bases outside the gene matches: 5. There are 16 residues in the CDR3.

The chain couples TRBV30 to TRBJ2-6; no definite D call. The V end was cut by 4 bases, the J end by 2 bases, with 9 bases between. The germline V gene encodes CDR1 GTSNPN and CDR2 SVGIG (reference sequence). There are 14 residues in the CDR3. Written as DNA, the CDR3 is TGTGCCTGGACCCCCTACCCTGGGGCCAACGTCCTGACTTTC. Protein product: CAWTPYPGANVLTF.

The gene calls are TRBV10-3 and TRBJ2-7; TRBD1 matches at 9 bases. Germline V gene data show CDR1 as ENHRY and CDR2 as SYGVKD. Trimming at V came to 3 bases and at J to 0 bases, leaving 9 bases not matched to a gene. There are 17 residues in the CDR3. The CDR3 is CAISDGTGLGGSYEQYF. CDR3 DNA sequence: TGTGCCATCAGTGATGGGACAGGGCTCGGGGGCTCCTACGAGCAGTACTTC.

V is TRBV7-2 and J is TRBJ1-5; 7 bases map to TRBD1. V was pared by 1 base and J by 4 bases, with 7 bases of the junction left unmatched. The CDR3 runs 16 residues. Germline V gene sequence: CDR1 SGHTA, CDR2 FQGNSA. CDR3 amino acids: CASSLDQGGWNQPQHF. The CDR3, as DNA: TGTGCCAGCAGCTTAGACCAAGGGGGCTGGAATCAGCCCCAGCATTTT.